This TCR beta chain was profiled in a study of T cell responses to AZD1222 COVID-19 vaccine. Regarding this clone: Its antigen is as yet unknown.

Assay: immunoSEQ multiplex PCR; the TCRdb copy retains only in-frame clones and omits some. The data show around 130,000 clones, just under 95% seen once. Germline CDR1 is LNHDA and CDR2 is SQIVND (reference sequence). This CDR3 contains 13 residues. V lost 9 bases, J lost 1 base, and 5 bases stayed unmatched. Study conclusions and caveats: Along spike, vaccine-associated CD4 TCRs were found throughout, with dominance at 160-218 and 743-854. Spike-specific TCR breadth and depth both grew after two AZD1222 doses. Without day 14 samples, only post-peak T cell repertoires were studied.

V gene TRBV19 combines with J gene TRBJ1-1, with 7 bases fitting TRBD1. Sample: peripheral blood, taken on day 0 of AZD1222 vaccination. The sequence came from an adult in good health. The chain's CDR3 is CASRQGWNTEAFF. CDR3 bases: TGTGCCAGCCGACAGGGCTGGAACACTGAAGCTTTCTTT.